The sequence of this T cell receptor beta chain was determined in a study of tumor-infiltrating lymphocytes in primary liver carcinoma. Across the whole study: Sample counts of productive TCRbeta reads spanned roughly 3.5 to 7.13 million; these counts were similar across tissue types.

CDR1 and CDR2 from the germline V gene are SGHAT and FQNNGV. V was cut by 8 bases and J by 4 bases, with 9 bases left in between. This CDR3 spans 12 amino acids. TCR beta cDNA was prepared out of 500 ng total RNA by means of a constant-region primer. Each TCR beta library was derived from three nested multiplex PCR rounds that employed slightly modified ARM-PCR. Rounds one and two of PCR, each of approximately 11 cycles, were primed with TRBV1-TRBV30 forward primers and a C-beta reverse primer. TCRdb redid the calling of the multiplex PCR reads with MiXCR, one entry per CDR3 protein. The sample records 180,000 or so distinct CDR3 sequences, about 60% being singletons. Germline DNA was extracted too, while blood RNA derived from unsorted whole blood. Whole-study results and caveats: Pairs comparing tumor with adjacent tissue or blood overlapped less than pairs drawn from tumor regions. Researchers did not compare CD4+ and CD8+ repertoires, as samples were bulk unsorted. Tumors carried a top-250-clone fraction significantly exceeding that of blood (p = 0.039).

As for this clonotype: The antigen is undetermined. As the CDR3 is not closed by the conserved phenylalanine or tryptophan, this likely results from a read error.

The chain couples TRBV11-2 to TRBJ2-1; D is undetermined. The TCR comes from a man in his forties with primary liver carcinoma and hepatitis B virus infection. The sample comprised peripheral blood. CDR3 nucleotides: TGTGCCAGCGGCTCGGATTACAATGAGCAGTTCCTC. Translation: CASGSDYNEQFL.